The sample holds many counts of the clone carrying this T cell receptor (beta chain). This specimen belongs to a study of Graves' ophthalmopathy and Graves' hyperthyroidism. For repertoire sequencing, the TCR beta CDR3 regions were amplified from RNA transcripts. The first round was an RT-PCR with HTBI primers, and the second round was a multiplex PCR. TCRdb independently ran MiXCR on the multiplex PCR reads; one entry per CDR3 protein. The table shows about 740,000 distinct CDR3 sequences, with 40% occurring only once. The material sequenced was peripheral blood. The TCR originated in an adult man with Graves' ophthalmopathy.

The CDR3 DNA sequence: TGTGCCAGCAGCTTAGCCGGGGATAATTCACCCCTCCACTTT. Protein product: CASSLAGDNSPLHF. The genes are TRBV11-3 and TRBJ1-6; unclear D gene. CDR1 and CDR2 (germline): SGHNT, YENEEA. CDR3 length equals 14 residues. Trimming stripped 1 base from V and 5 bases from J, with 6 bases between.